Below, 28 T cell receptor beta chains from the same sample are listed, as sequenced in a study of shared clonotypes between healthy human individuals. Positive CCR7 selection of CD45RO-negative cells yielded the naive CD8 cells, and terminally differentiated effector memory CD45RA+ cells were excluded. TCRdb's table, derived via immunoSEQ multiplex PCR, lists solely in-frame clones and lacks some. The sample holds about 2 million clones, approximately 94% seen once. The sequenced material came from naive CD8+ T cells sorted from blood. The receptors shown here come from a man aged 18-30 years in good health.

Note on this clone: The same CDR3 arises from other DNA sequences in this sample as well. This chain joins TRBV11-2 and TRBJ2-7; no clear D gene. This CDR3 has 12 amino acids. CDR1 and CDR2 from the germline V gene are SGHAT and FQNNGV. V gave up 7 bases and J gave up 0 bases, with 7 bases separating them. The CDR3 loop is CASTPGSYEQYF. The CDR3 DNA is TGTGCCAGCACCCCCGGCTCCTACGAGCAGTACTTC. The whole variable domain, remainder taken from reference TRBV11-2 and TRBJ2-7, is EAGVAQSPRYKIIEKRQSVAFWCNPISGHATLYWYQQILGQGPKLLIQFQNNGVVDDSQLPKDRFSAERLKGVDSTLKIQPAKLEDSAVYLCASTPGSYEQYFGPGTRLTVT.

A word on this clone: The same CDR3 is also encoded by other DNA sequences in this sample. V gene TRBV9 combines with J gene TRBJ1-3; D gene unclear. The V gene lost 0 bases and the J gene lost 4 bases, with 8 bases spanning the gap. The CDR3 loop spans 14 amino acids. Per germline, CDR1 SGDLS and CDR2 YYNGEE. The CDR3 reads CASSVEGGGNTIYF. CDR3 bases: TGTGCCAGCAGCGTAGAAGGTGGCGGAAACACCATATATTTT.

A remark on this clone: Other DNA sequences in this specimen translate into the identical CDR3. This sequence joins TRBV5-6 and TRBJ1-2; D is unresolved. Germline CDR1 is SGHDT and CDR2 is YYEEEE. CDR3 length: 14 residues. Trimming took off 0 bases at V and 2 bases at J, with 8 bases between the two ends. CDR3 in DNA: TGTGCCAGCAGCTTGGGACGGGAGAACTATGGCTACACCTTC. Its translation: CASSLGRENYGYTF.

With respect to this clone: The sample contains more than one DNA sequence encoding this CDR3. The J gene is TRBJ1-1, the V gene TRBV27; D gene uncertain. The germline V gene has CDR1 MNHEY and CDR2 SMNVEV (reference sequence). Trimming took 0 bases from V and 4 from J, leaving 6 bases between them. The CDR3 extends over 13 amino acids. In DNA, the CDR3 is TGTGCCAGCAGTTTATCTGGTACCACTGAAGCTTTCTTT. It yields the protein CASSLSGTTEAFF.

The rearrangement joins TRBV5-1 to TRBJ2-5; 7 bases map to TRBD1. The junction had 8 bases not matched to a gene; V was cut back by 4 bases and J by 2 bases. The CDR3 is made up of 15 amino acids. Germline CDR1 SGHRS, CDR2 YFSETQ. The CDR3 region is CASSPTGWFQETQYF. CDR3 in DNA: TGCGCCAGCAGCCCGACAGGGTGGTTTCAAGAGACCCAGTACTTC.

The gene calls are TRBV4-1 and TRBJ2-7; D not certain. CDR1 is MGHRA, CDR2 YSYEKL, per germline. The CDR3 runs 14 residues. The V gene lost 1 base and the J gene lost 3 bases, with 10 bases spanning the gap. The CDR3 nucleotides are TGCGCCAGCAGCCAAGCGGAGTCGGGCTACGAGCAGTACTTC. Translated, it gives CASSQAESGYEQYF.

This clone was observed a single time. The chain uses TRBV5-6 and TRBJ2-7; no firm D call. The germline V and J ends were trimmed by 2 bases and 0 bases, with 6 bases remaining between them. The CDR3 sequence is 13 residues long. Per the germline V gene, CDR1 is SGHDT and CDR2 is YYEEEE. The CDR3 here is CASSFKGSYEQYF. The CDR3 nucleotides are TGTGCCAGCAGCTTTAAGGGCTCCTACGAGCAGTACTTC.

The chain carries TRBV19 and TRBJ2-7, with D unresolved. This CDR3 has 12 residues. Germline CDR1 reads LNHDA; CDR2 reads SQIVND (reference sequence). The ends were cut back, 4 bases at V and 3 bases at J, with 7 bases in the middle. The CDR3 coding sequence is TGTGCCAGTAGTACACTGGGCTACGAGCAGTACTTC. Encoded protein: CASSTLGYEQYF. The whole variable domain, filled in from reference TRBV19 and TRBJ2-7, reads DGGITQSPKYLFRKEGQNVTLSCEQNLNHDAMYWYRQDPGQGLRLIYYSQIVNDFQKGDIAEGYSVSREKKESFPLTVTSAQKNPTAFYLCASSTLGYEQYFGPGTRLTVT.

The genes are TRBV5-6 and TRBJ2-5; 8 nucleotides align to TRBD2. V was clipped by 5 bases and J by 5 bases; unmatched bases: 11. CDR1 and CDR2 from the germline V gene are SGHDT and YYEEEE. The CDR3 has 15 residues. The CDR3 DNA sequence: TGTGCCAGCAGAACTGGGACTAGAGGATGGGAGACCCAGTACTTC. As protein: CASRTGTRGWETQYF.

The chain joins TRBV29-1 to TRBJ2-2; 7 nucleotides match TRBD2. The CDR3 runs 12 residues. Germline V gene data show CDR1 as SQVTM and CDR2 as ANQGSEA. Trimming removed 5 bases from V and 6 bases from J; junction bases left unmatched: 3. The CDR3 DNA reads TGCAGCGTTCTCAGCGGGGCCGGGGAGCTGTTTTTT. Its translation is CSVLSGAGELFF.

In DNA form, the CDR3 reads TGTGCCAGCAGCTTGTATGAGGGGTGGTGGACTGAAGCTTTCTTT. This codes for CASSLYEGWWTEAFF. V usage is TRBV5-6 and J usage is TRBJ1-1, with D perhaps TRBD1 (5 bases). V was pared by 1 base and J by 5 bases, with 15 bases between. The germline gives CDR1 SGHDT, CDR2 YYEEEE. The CDR3 is 15 residues long.

The chain links TRBV27 to TRBJ1-2; D is uncertain. The V and J ends lost 1 base and 4 bases respectively, with 10 bases between them. From germline, CDR1 is MNHEY and CDR2 SMNVEV (reference sequence). The CDR3 runs to 14 residues. This CDR3 is CASSLLGGPYGYTF. CDR3 DNA sequence: TGTGCCAGCAGTTTATTAGGAGGGCCCTATGGCTACACCTTC.

The V call is TRBV27, the J call TRBJ1-1, with a tentative D call TRBD1 (5 bases). V lost 0 bases and J 0 bases, leaving 11 bases between the germline ends. CDR3 length equals 16 residues. CDR1 and CDR2 (germline): MNHEY, SMNVEV (reference sequence). CDR3 protein: CASSLSRQGMNTEAFF. CDR3 nucleotide sequence: TGTGCCAGCAGTTTATCTCGGCAGGGTATGAACACTGAAGCTTTCTTT.

The count of this clone is one. V and J are TRBV18 and TRBJ2-7; 7 nucleotides line up with TRBD1. The CDR3 has 14 residues. The junction had 3 bases not matched to a gene; V was cut back by 2 bases and J by 2 bases. Germline V gene lookup returns CDR1 KGHSH and CDR2 LQKENI. This CDR3 is CASSPETGPYEQYF. The CDR3, as DNA: TGTGCCAGCTCACCAGAGACAGGGCCCTACGAGCAGTACTTC.

With respect to this clone: The same CDR3 can be traced to other DNA sequences in this sample. The V call is TRBV5-4, the J call TRBJ2-5, with a weak D call TRBD2 (6 bases). Between the trimmed V and J ends, which lost 2 bases and 4 bases, there was a span of 6 bases. Germline CDR1 SGHNT, CDR2 YYREEE (reference sequence). This CDR3 comprises 12 residues. The CDR3, as DNA: TGTGCCAGCAGCTTCGGGGGAGAGACCCAGTACTTC. Its translation: CASSFGGETQYF.

The genes are TRBV7-9 and TRBJ1-1, with 9 nucleotides matching TRBD1. This CDR3 is 17 amino acids long. CDR1 and CDR2 (germline): SEHNR, FQNEAQ (reference sequence). After removal of 5 bases from V and 0 bases from J, the junction contained 10 bases not matched to a gene. The chain's CDR3 is CASSEGQGNLLNTEAFF. The CDR3 bases are TGTGCCAGCAGCGAAGGACAGGGGAACCTCCTGAACACTGAAGCTTTCTTT.

The J gene is TRBJ2-7, the V gene TRBV19, with D possibly matching TRBD2 (5 bases). Germline CDR1 reads LNHDA; CDR2 reads SQIVND (reference sequence). V was shortened by 3 bases and J by 0 bases, with 12 bases between the two germline ends. This CDR3 is 15 amino acids long. In DNA, the CDR3 is TGTGCCAGTAGTATTGCGGGCGGGTACTCCTACGAGCAGTACTTC. Its translation: CASSIAGGYSYEQYF.

This sequence joins TRBV7-8 and TRBJ2-1; 11 bases fit TRBD2. Trimming took 3 bases from V and 7 from J; bases not matched to a gene: 11. Germline V gives CDR1 SGHVS, CDR2 FQNEAQ. This CDR3 spans 17 amino acids. CDR3 protein: CASSFWLAGGPTNEQFF. For the CDR3, the DNA is TGTGCCAGCAGCTTCTGGTTAGCGGGAGGGCCGACTAATGAGCAGTTCTTC.

CDR3 coding DNA: TGTGCCAGCAGCTTATATGGGCTTTTGACGGTCGGCGGTAATGAAAAACTGTTTTTT. Residues: CASSLYGLLTVGGNEKLFF. This chain joins TRBV7-8 and TRBJ1-4; the D is unclear. This CDR3 has 19 residues. CDR1 is SGHVS and CDR2 is FQNEAQ in the germline V gene. Trimming left V 2 bases short and J 4 bases short, with 23 bases between.

The chain couples TRBV11-2 to TRBJ2-2, with 7 positions matching TRBD1. This CDR3 is 12 amino acids long. Per the germline V gene, CDR1 is SGHAT and CDR2 is FQNNGV. With V trimmed by 5 bases and J by 12 bases, 6 bases remained unmatched. The CDR3 spells CASSPGTVKLFF. The CDR3 DNA follows: TGTGCCAGCAGCCCCGGGACAGTAAAGCTGTTTTTT.

The V call is TRBV5-8, the J call TRBJ2-3; 8 bases match TRBD2. This CDR3 comprises 15 residues. The germline CDR1 and CDR2 sequences are SGHTS and YDEGEE. J lost 2 bases, V lost 1 base, and 3 bases had no gene match. CDR3 DNA: TGTGCCAGCAGCTTGACCGGGAGGGACACAGATACGCAGTATTTT. Amino acids: CASSLTGRDTDTQYF.

This chain uses TRBV15 with TRBJ2-7; 7 bases agree with TRBD1. Per the germline V gene, CDR1 is LNHNV and CDR2 is YYDKDF (reference sequence). CDR3 length: 13 amino acids. Trimming cost V 3 bases and J 5 bases; bases outside gene matches: 4. CDR3 DNA sequence: TGTGCCACCAGCAGGGAGACAGGGAACGAGCAGTACTTC. The encoded protein is CATSRETGNEQYF. Combining the CDR3 with reference TRBV15 and TRBJ2-7 gives the whole variable domain DAMVIQNPRYQVTQFGKPVTLSCSQTLNHNVMYWYQQKSSQAPKLLFHYYDKDFNNEADTPDNFQSRRPNTSFCFLDIRSPGLGDTAMYLCATSRETGNEQYFGPGTRLTVT.

The chain is built from TRBV11-2 and TRBJ2-4; TRBD1 or TRBD2 may be the D gene (5 bases each). Germline assignment: CDR1 SGHAT and CDR2 FQNNGV. V lost 5 bases to trimming and J lost 5 bases, with 10 bases between them. The CDR3 spans 13 residues. For the CDR3, the DNA is TGTGCCAGCAGCGGGACGGATGAAAACATTCAGTACTTC. Its translation: CASSGTDENIQYF.

This chain connects TRBV6-5 to TRBJ2-7, with D possibly called TRBD1 or TRBD2 (5 bases each). The V and J ends lost 5 bases and 3 bases respectively, with 14 bases between them. The CDR3 contains 14 residues. The germline CDR1 and CDR2 sequences are MNHEY and SVGAGI. In DNA form, the CDR3 reads TGTGCCAGCAGTGTCCTGGGGACGGGCTACGAGCAGTACTTC. It codes for CASSVLGTGYEQYF.

The chain uses TRBV7-9 and TRBJ1-1; the match to TRBD1 covers 7 bases. Germline values: CDR1 SEHNR, CDR2 FQNEAQ (reference sequence). The CDR3 loop spans 14 amino acids. Germline trimming cut 3 bases from V and 4 bases from J; bases unmatched to any gene: 5. Here the CDR3 DNA reads TGTGCCAGCAGCTTCGGGGCAGGGGGCACTGAAGCTTTCTTT. This translates into CASSFGAGGTEAFF.

On this clone: Other nucleotide sequences from this sample produce the same CDR3. The chain recombines TRBV11-2 with TRBJ1-2; no reliable D call. Looked up from germline, CDR1 is SGHAT and CDR2 is FQNNGV. Trimming removed 1 base from V and 2 bases from J, with 5 bases in between. The CDR3 length is 13 residues. The CDR3 sequence is CASSLGGNYGYTF. The CDR3 coding sequence is TGTGCCAGCAGCTTAGGAGGGAACTATGGCTACACCTTC.

The chain has TRBV11-1 and TRBJ2-3; D gene unclear. This CDR3 contains 15 residues. The germline V and J ends were trimmed by 2 bases and 0 bases, with 9 bases remaining between them. Germline-derived CDR1 and CDR2 are SGHAT and FQDESV (reference sequence). The CDR3 region is CASSLPRASTDTQYF. CDR3 nucleotide sequence: TGTGCCAGCAGCTTACCAAGGGCTAGCACAGATACGCAGTATTTT.

This chain joins TRBV19 and TRBJ2-6, with D unclear. The CDR3 runs to 16 residues. The V end was cut by 5 bases, the J end by 4 bases, with 15 bases between. Germline assignment: CDR1 LNHDA and CDR2 SQIVND (reference sequence). The CDR3 DNA sequence: TGTGCCAGTAGTGGGGTACCCGTTGAAGGGGCCAACGTCCTGACTTTC. Translating gives CASSGVPVEGANVLTF. Looking up the rest from reference TRBV19 and TRBJ2-6 gives the full variable domain: DGGITQSPKYLFRKEGQNVTLSCEQNLNHDAMYWYRQDPGQGLRLIYYSQIVNDFQKGDIAEGYSVSREKKESFPLTVTSAQKNPTAFYLCASSGVPVEGANVLTFGAGSRLTVL.